The 13 T cell receptor beta chains below come from one sample, sequenced in a study of human T cells and chemical hapten exposure. The library tagged individual cDNA molecules with unique molecular identifiers. TCRdb independently ran MiXCR on the reads; one entry per CDR3 protein. The sample carries 2,500 to 3,000 distinct CDR3 sequences, 35% to 45% recorded once. The treatment here: therapeutic diphenylcyclopropenone sensitization with weekly scalp DPC. Sequencing used whole blood, obtained before DPC sensitization or 2, 6, or about 24 weeks after (not recorded which). The receptors derive from an adult with alopecia areata. Some clones in this sample may be carry-over from other donors' samples. This table probably holds off-target reads from a library built for another chain.

The chain recombines TRBV4-2 with TRBJ2-7; 8 positions match TRBD1. This CDR3 is 16 amino acids long. CDR1 is LGHNA, CDR2 YNFKEQ, per germline. The ends lost 0 bases at V and 5 bases at J; junction bases unmatched: 9. The CDR3, as DNA: TGTGCCAGCAGCCAAGAGGAGGCCAGGGGGCCCGACGAGCAGTACTTC. It encodes CASSQEEARGPDEQYF.

The chain joins TRBV7-8 to TRBJ2-1; TRBD1 aligns across 7 bases. Germline loops: CDR1 SGHVS, CDR2 FQNEAQ. J gave up 5 bases and V 4 bases, and 5 bases lay outside the gene matches. The CDR3 sequence is 14 residues long. CDR3 nucleotide sequence: TGTGCCAGCAGCTGGAACAGGGGAAACAATGAGCAGTTCTTC. Translation gives CASSWNRGNNEQFF.

The chain joins TRBV20-1 to TRBJ2-5; maybe TRBD1 (5 bases). Germline V gene lookup returns CDR1 DFQATT and CDR2 SNEGSKA (reference sequence). Trimming left V 2 bases short and J 4 bases short, with 5 bases between. This CDR3 region has 11 residues. Here the CDR3 reads CSARRGETQYF. The DNA for the CDR3 is TGCAGTGCTAGAAGGGGAGAGACCCAGTACTTC.

This rearrangement joins TRBV9 to TRBJ2-1; TRBD2 agrees at 7 bases. V lost 0 bases and J lost 5; bases outside the gene matches: 5. Germline CDR1 SGDLS, CDR2 YYNGEE. The CDR3 length is 15 residues. This CDR3 reads CASSVVSGNHNEQFF. CDR3 sequence (DNA): TGTGCCAGCAGCGTAGTAAGCGGGAACCACAATGAGCAGTTCTTC. The full variable domain, its missing parts supplied by reference TRBV9 and TRBJ2-1, is DSGVTQTPKHLITATGQRVTLRCSPRSGDLSVYWYQQSLDQGLQFLIQYYNGEERAKGNILERFSAQQFPDLHSELNLSSLELGDSALYFCASSVVSGNHNEQFFGPGTRLTVL.

The table lists this clonotype with a count of one. This sequence joins TRBV6-1 and TRBJ2-6, with 7 bases aligning to TRBD2. Germline values: CDR1 MNHNS, CDR2 SASEGT. J gave up 0 bases and V 0 bases, and 5 bases lay outside the gene matches. The CDR3 consists of 18 residues. CDR3 sequence (DNA): TGTGCCAGCAGTGAAGCCTGGGGGGGGACCTCTGGGGCCAACGTCCTGACTTTC. Its protein is CASSEAWGGTSGANVLTF.

This clonotype was detected a few times. The junction and the germline gene differ at one end; a read error may be behind it. The rearrangement links TRBV29-1 to TRBJ2-7; perhaps D is TRBD1 or TRBD2 (5 bases each). The CDR3 sequence is 12 residues long. The germline CDR1 and CDR2 sequences are SQVTM and ANQGSEA. CDR3 sequence: CSVETVPYEQYF. The CDR3 bases are TGTAGCGTCGAGACAGTCCCCTACGAGCAGTACTTC.

The chain joins TRBV28 to TRBJ1-5; D gene unclear. Germline CDR1 MDHEN, CDR2 SYDVKM. V was pared by 4 bases and J by 6 bases, with 19 bases between. This CDR3 region has 16 residues. CDR3 loop: CASSSWARGTSQPQHF. The CDR3 DNA sequence: TGTGCCAGCAGTTCCTGGGCCAGAGGTACCAGTCAGCCCCAGCATTTT.

This clonotype was counted between two and nine times. The chain couples TRBV6-2 or TRBV6-3 to TRBJ2-5; D may correspond to TRBD1 or TRBD2 (6 bases each). V was clipped by 6 bases and J by 4 bases, with 18 bases between them. The CDR3 runs to 15 residues. Germline V gives CDR1 MNHEY, CDR2 SVGEGT. The CDR3 DNA is TGTGCCAGCAGCCCCAGCAGGGGACTTGTAGAGACCCAGTACTTC. Protein sequence: CASSPSRGLVETQYF.

J is TRBJ2-5 and V is TRBV20-1; possibly TRBD1 for D (6 bases). This CDR3 comprises 12 residues. Looked up from germline, CDR1 is DFQATT and CDR2 is SNEGSKA (reference sequence). CDR3 loop: CSERGGKETQYF. The CDR3 DNA reads TGCAGCGAACGAGGGGGTAAAGAGACCCAGTACTTC.

The chain joins TRBV24-1 to TRBJ2-5; no clear D gene. CDR1 and CDR2 (germline): KGHDR, SFDVKD. The CDR3 has 16 amino acids. V gave up 2 bases and J gave up 5 bases, with 17 bases separating them. In DNA form, the CDR3 reads TGTGCCACCAGTGATTCCGGAGCTACCCGGTCCGAGACCCAGTACTTC. This encodes CATSDSGATRSETQYF.

This chain joins TRBV28 and TRBJ1-5; 8 bases align to TRBD1. J gave up 7 bases and V 5 bases, and 7 bases lay outside the gene matches. The V gene's germline CDR1 is MDHEN and CDR2 SYDVKM. The CDR3 extends over 14 amino acids. CDR3 protein: CASSPGQGSQPQHF. CDR3 DNA sequence: TGTGCCAGCAGTCCCGGACAGGGATCCCAGCCCCAGCATTTT.

This chain's CDR3 is CASSPSTGWEQYF. CDR3 nucleotide sequence: TGTGCCAGCAGCCCGTCGACAGGGTGGGAGCAGTACTTC. V usage is TRBV9 and J usage is TRBJ2-7; 7 bases fit TRBD1. Looked up from germline, CDR1 is SGDLS and CDR2 is YYNGEE. Germline trimming cut 4 bases from V and 7 bases from J; bases unmatched to any gene: 8. This CDR3 is 13 amino acids long.

The chain combines TRBV7-2 with TRBJ2-3; TRBD2 matches 11 bases. Germline trimming cut 5 bases from V and 5 bases from J; bases unmatched to any gene: 3. Per the germline V gene, CDR1 is SGHTA and CDR2 is FQGNSA. The CDR3 is 14 amino acids. The CDR3 here is CASSPLAGVDTQYF. As DNA, the CDR3 is TGTGCCAGCAGCCCACTAGCGGGAGTAGATACGCAGTATTTT.